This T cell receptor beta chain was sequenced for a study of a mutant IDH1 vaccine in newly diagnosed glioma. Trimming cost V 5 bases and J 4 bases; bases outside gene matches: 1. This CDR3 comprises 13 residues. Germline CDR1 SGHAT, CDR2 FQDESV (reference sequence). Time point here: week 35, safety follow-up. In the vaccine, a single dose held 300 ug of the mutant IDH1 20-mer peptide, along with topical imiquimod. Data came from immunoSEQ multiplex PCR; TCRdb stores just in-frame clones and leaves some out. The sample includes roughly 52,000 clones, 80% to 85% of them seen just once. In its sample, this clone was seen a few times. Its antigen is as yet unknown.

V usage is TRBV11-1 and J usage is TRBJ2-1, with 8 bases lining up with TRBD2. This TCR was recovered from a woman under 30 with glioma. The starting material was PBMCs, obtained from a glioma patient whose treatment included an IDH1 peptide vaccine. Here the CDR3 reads CASSREGYNEQFF. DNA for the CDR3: TGTGCCAGCAGCCGGGAGGGATACAATGAGCAGTTCTTC.